These T cell receptor beta chains were read from a single sample in a study of blood T cells in healthy people across ages. TCRdb reanalysed the 5' RACE reads using MiXCR and keeps one entry per CDR3 protein. This table has more than 1,000,000 distinct CDR3 sequences, about 25% appearing once. The data were also submitted as part of a second study, on T cells of mothers and their children.

The sequenced material came from blood. Every receptor here comes from a girl aged 2-9 years in good health. CDR3s include the opening cysteine and the closing phenylalanine or tryptophan. Fields, in order: clone size, D gene, J gene, CDR3 length, V gene, CDR3 protein, CDR3 DNA. The D gene is left open where the match is weak. Where a row states a size, it is once, few, many or the class of an expanded clone; other rows omit it.

- | TRBD1 | TRBJ1-6 | 14 | TRBV7-2 | CASSWSQGDSPLHF | TGTGCCAGCAGCTGGAGCCAGGGGGATTCACCCCTCCACTTT
- | TRBD2 | TRBJ2-1 | 12 | TRBV20-1 | CSACSGSPEQFF | TGCAGTGCCTGTAGCGGGAGTCCTGAGCAGTTCTTC
- | - | TRBJ1-5 | 16 | TRBV12-3/TRBV12-4 | CASSTGQGSSTQPQHF | TGTGCCAGCAGTACCGGTCAAGGGAGCAGTACTCAGCCCCAGCATTTT
few | - | TRBJ1-2 | 14 | TRBV7-2 | CASSFWQGDGGYTF | TGTGCCAGCAGCTTCTGGCAGGGAGATGGTGGCTACACCTTC
- | TRBD2 | TRBJ2-1 | 17 | TRBV20-1 | CSARDALSGGTYNEQFF | TGCAGTGCTAGAGATGCCCTTAGCGGGGGGACTTACAATGAGCAGTTCTTC
- | TRBD1 | TRBJ2-7 | 15 | TRBV29-1 | CSVEKGTEVPYEQYF | TGCAGCGTTGAGAAAGGGACAGAGGTACCCTACGAGCAGTACTTC
- | - | TRBJ2-7 | 14 | TRBV4-1 | CASSQSTDLGEQYF | TGCGCCAGCAGCCAGTCGACTGACCTGGGCGAGCAGTACTTC
few | - | TRBJ2-5 | 13 | TRBV20-1 | CSARGRVSETQYF | TGCAGTGCTAGAGGAAGGGTGTCAGAGACCCAGTACTTC
few | - | TRBJ1-2 | 15 | TRBV29-1 | CSVDDSHRANYGYTF | TGCAGCGTTGATGACAGCCACAGAGCTAACTATGGCTACACCTTC
few | - | TRBJ1-4 | 15 | TRBV7-2 | CASSLGGQQREKLFF | TGTGCCAGCAGCTTAGGCGGACAACAAAGGGAAAAACTGTTTTTT
many | TRBD2 | TRBJ2-1 | 14 | TRBV5-1 | CASSSTSGYNEQFF | TGCGCCAGCAGCTCCACTAGCGGTTACAATGAGCAGTTCTTC
- | - | TRBJ1-6 | 17 | TRBV28 | CASTQVSAVPVNSPLHF | TGTGCCAGCACCCAGGTATCAGCGGTGCCCGTTAATTCACCCCTCCACTTT
few | TRBD2 | TRBJ2-4 | 18 | TRBV3-1 | CASSEELPSGNPKNIQYF | TGTGCCAGCAGCGAAGAACTCCCTAGCGGGAATCCCAAAAACATTCAGTACTTC
- | TRBD1 | TRBJ2-5 | 14 | TRBV7-9 | CASTEPTGVETQYF | TGTGCCAGCACCGAACCGACAGGGGTTGAGACCCAGTACTTC
- | - | TRBJ2-5 | 14 | TRBV7-2 | CASSARGTQGTQYF | TGTGCCAGCAGCGCCCGAGGGACCCAGGGGACCCAGTACTTC
- | - | TRBJ1-4 | 15 | TRBV2 | CASSEIGNQGGKLFF | TGTGCCAGCAGTGAAATTGGAAACCAAGGTGGAAAACTGTTTTTT
- | TRBD1 | TRBJ1-2 | 12 | TRBV29-1 | CSVTGQGDGYTF | TGCAGCGTTACGGGACAGGGCGATGGCTACACCTTC
- | TRBD2 | TRBJ2-7 | 18 | TRBV4-3 | CASSQGTSGGAGVDEQYF | TGCGCCAGCAGCCAAGGTACTAGCGGGGGGGCCGGGGTCGACGAGCAGTACTTC
few | TRBD2 | TRBJ2-2 | 14 | TRBV29-1 | CSVVGGAGTGELFF | TGCAGCGTTGTCGGGGGGGCAGGCACCGGGGAGCTGTTTTTT
- | - | TRBJ2-1 | 13 | TRBV2 | CASSDGQNNEQFF | TGTGCCAGCAGTGACGGCCAGAACAATGAGCAGTTCTTC
many | TRBD1 | TRBJ1-1 | 12 | TRBV29-1 | CSVTGLNTEAFF | TGCAGCGTGACAGGGCTGAACACTGAAGCTTTCTTT
- | TRBD1 | TRBJ1-2 | 15 | TRBV9 | CASRAGTGGFYGYTF | TGTGCCAGCAGGGCCGGGACAGGGGGCTTCTATGGCTACACCTTC
- | - | TRBJ2-1 | 12 | TRBV12-3/TRBV12-4 | CASSLTGLEQFF | TGTGCCAGCAGTCTAACGGGCCTCGAGCAGTTCTTC
- | - | TRBJ1-3 | 15 | TRBV5-1 | CASSSAGSAGNTIYF | TGCGCCAGCAGCTCTGCGGGGTCAGCCGGAAACACCATATATTTT
few | TRBD2 | TRBJ2-1 | 12 | TRBV29-1 | CSVGEGYNEQFF | TGCAGCGTTGGGGAGGGCTACAATGAGCAGTTCTTC
few | - | TRBJ1-2 | 11 | TRBV5-1 | CASTGGYGYTF | TGCGCCAGCACGGGGGGATATGGCTACACCTTC
few | - | TRBJ2-5 | 13 | TRBV29-1 | CSVVPTLMETQYF | TGCAGCGTTGTCCCCACATTAATGGAGACCCAGTACTTC
- | TRBD2 | TRBJ2-3 | 15 | TRBV29-1 | CSVKSSGASTDRQYF | TGCAGCGTTAAGAGTAGCGGGGCTTCCACAGATAGGCAGTATTTT
few | - | TRBJ2-3 | 13 | TRBV10-3 | CAISEVPTDTQYF | TGTGCCATCAGCGAAGTACCAACAGATACGCAGTATTTT
few | - | TRBJ2-7 | 16 | TRBV4-1 | CASSQGAALSSYEQYF | TGCGCCAGCAGCCAAGGGGCAGCGTTAAGCTCCTACGAGCAGTACTTC
many | - | TRBJ1-1 | 13 | TRBV2 | CATNWEKNTEAFF | TGTGCCACTAACTGGGAGAAGAACACTGAAGCTTTCTTT
- | - | TRBJ2-3 | 15 | TRBV20-1 | CSARGGTANTDTQYF | TGCAGTGCTAGAGGCGGGACGGCTAACACAGATACGCAGTATTTT
few | - | TRBJ1-3 | 17 | TRBV7-8 | CASSPRPTNRSGNTIYF | TGTGCCAGCAGCCCACGTCCAACCAATCGGTCTGGAAACACCATATATTTT
few | - | TRBJ2-1 | 13 | TRBV6-5 | CASSYGGVNEQFF | TGTGCCAGCAGTTACGGAGGAGTAAATGAGCAGTTCTTC
- | - | TRBJ1-5 | 14 | TRBV6-2/TRBV6-3 | CASSYPDSNQPQHF | TGTGCCAGCAGTTACCCCGACAGTAATCAGCCCCAGCATTTT
- | TRBD2 | TRBJ2-1 | 18 | TRBV4-2 | CASSQVLSGGSSYNEQFF | TGTGCCAGCAGCCAAGTCCTCTCGGGCGGGAGCTCCTACAATGAGCAGTTCTTC
few | TRBD1 | TRBJ2-5 | 13 | TRBV7-9 | CASSQGVERTQYF | TGTGCCAGCAGCCAGGGGGTCGAGCGGACCCAGTACTTC
- | TRBD1 | TRBJ1-2 | 14 | TRBV7-9 | CASSLMTGIYGYTF | TGTGCCAGCAGCCTCATGACAGGGATTTATGGCTACACCTTC
few | TRBD2 | TRBJ2-1 | 15 | TRBV18 | CASSPWSGAYNEQFF | TGTGCCAGCTCACCTTGGAGCGGGGCCTACAATGAGCAGTTCTTC
- | TRBD2 | TRBJ2-7 | 17 | TRBV29-1 | CSVEGKVAGVLGGEQYF | TGCAGCGTCGAAGGGAAAGTAGCGGGAGTCTTGGGCGGCGAGCAGTACTTC
- | - | TRBJ1-5 | 15 | TRBV9 | CASSVDGQNNQPQHF | TGTGCCAGCAGCGTAGACGGACAGAACAATCAGCCCCAGCATTTT
few | - | TRBJ1-6 | 14 | TRBV7-6 | CASSLSTEGSPLHF | TGTGCCAGCAGCTTAAGCACAGAGGGTTCACCCCTCCACTTT
- | - | TRBJ1-3 | 17 | TRBV7-9 | CASSLGTLRDSGNTIYF | TGTGCCAGCAGCCTCGGGACTCTCAGGGACTCTGGAAACACCATATATTTT
few | - | TRBJ1-1 | 17 | TRBV12-3/TRBV12-4 | CASSLYSGAPKNTEAFF | TGTGCCAGCAGCCTCTATTCGGGGGCGCCTAAAAACACTGAAGCTTTCTTT
- | - | TRBJ2-5 | 16 | TRBV5-4 | CASSSQGRGYQETQYF | TGTGCCAGCAGCTCGCAGGGCAGGGGCTACCAAGAGACCCAGTACTTC
few | - | TRBJ2-4 | 13 | TRBV12-5 | CASGAGWGNIQYF | TGTGCTAGTGGTGCGGGGTGGGGAAACATTCAGTACTTC
- | - | TRBJ2-1 | 14 | TRBV29-1 | CSVKRLGSYNEQFF | TGCAGCGTGAAAAGACTAGGGTCCTACAATGAGCAGTTCTTC
many | - | TRBJ1-2 | 11 | TRBV9 | CASSLNDGYTF | TGTGCCAGCAGCCTTAATGATGGCTACACCTTC
few | - | TRBJ1-1 | 14 | TRBV12-3/TRBV12-4 | CASSFINRNTEAFF | TGTGCCAGCAGTTTTATTAACAGAAACACTGAAGCTTTCTTT
- | TRBD1 | TRBJ2-7 | 12 | TRBV10-3 | CATQGAQYEQYF | TGTGCCACCCAGGGGGCCCAGTACGAGCAGTACTTC
- | TRBD1 | TRBJ2-4 | 14 | TRBV13 | CASSTRTGVDIQYF | TGTGCCAGCAGCACCCGGACAGGGGTCGACATTCAGTACTTC
- | - | TRBJ2-7 | 15 | TRBV28 | CASSLVGPLSWEQYF | TGTGCCAGCAGTTTGGTGGGCCCCCTATCGTGGGAGCAGTACTTC
few | - | TRBJ1-2 | 11 | TRBV3-1 | CASSQWYGYTF | TGTGCCAGCAGCCAGTGGTATGGCTACACCTTC
few | TRBD2 | TRBJ2-5 | 16 | TRBV7-2 | CASSRTDPGLRLEQYF | TGTGCCAGCAGCCGGACTGATCCGGGACTACGGTTAGAGCAGTACTTC